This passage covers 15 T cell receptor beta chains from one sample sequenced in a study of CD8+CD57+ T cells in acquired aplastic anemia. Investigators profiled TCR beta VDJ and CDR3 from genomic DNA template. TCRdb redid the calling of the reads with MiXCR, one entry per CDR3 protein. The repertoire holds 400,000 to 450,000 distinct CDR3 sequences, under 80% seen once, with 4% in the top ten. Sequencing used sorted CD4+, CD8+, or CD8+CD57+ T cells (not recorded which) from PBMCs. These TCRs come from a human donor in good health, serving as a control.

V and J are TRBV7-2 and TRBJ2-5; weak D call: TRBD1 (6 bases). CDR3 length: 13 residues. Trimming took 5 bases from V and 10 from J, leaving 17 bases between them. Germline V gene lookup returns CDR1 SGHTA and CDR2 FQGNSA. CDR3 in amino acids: CASSPGTQGGQYF. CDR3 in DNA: TGTGCCAGCAGCCCGGGGACACAAGGGGGCCAGTACTTC.

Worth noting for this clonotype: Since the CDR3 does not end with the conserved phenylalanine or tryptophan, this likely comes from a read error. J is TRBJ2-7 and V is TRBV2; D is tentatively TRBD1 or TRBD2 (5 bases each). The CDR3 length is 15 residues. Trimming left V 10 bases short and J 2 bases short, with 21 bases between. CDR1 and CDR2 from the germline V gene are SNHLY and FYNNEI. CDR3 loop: CATSRTGTSPYEQYC. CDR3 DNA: TGTGCCACCAGCCGTACCGGGACGTCCCCCTACGAGCAGTACTGC.

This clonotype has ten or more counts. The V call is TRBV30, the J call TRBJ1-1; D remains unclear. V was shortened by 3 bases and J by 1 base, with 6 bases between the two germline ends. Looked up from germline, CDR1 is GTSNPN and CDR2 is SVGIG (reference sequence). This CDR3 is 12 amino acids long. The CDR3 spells CAWSVANTEAFF. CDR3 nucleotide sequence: TGTGCCTGGAGCGTGGCGAACACTGAAGCTTTCTTT.

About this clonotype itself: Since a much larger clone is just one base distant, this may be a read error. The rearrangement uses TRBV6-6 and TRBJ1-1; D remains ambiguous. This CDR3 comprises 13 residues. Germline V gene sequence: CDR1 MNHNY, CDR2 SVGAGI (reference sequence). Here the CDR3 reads CAGSYSRAAEAFF. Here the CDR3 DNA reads TGTGCCGGCAGTTACTCACGAGCGGCTGAAGCTTTCTTT.

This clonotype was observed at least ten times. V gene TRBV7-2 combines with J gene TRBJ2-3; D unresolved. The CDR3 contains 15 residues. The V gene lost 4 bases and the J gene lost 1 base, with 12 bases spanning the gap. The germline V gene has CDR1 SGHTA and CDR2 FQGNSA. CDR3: CASSSRVYGTDTQYF. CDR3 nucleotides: TGTGCCAGCAGCTCCCGGGTCTACGGCACAGATACGCAGTATTTT.

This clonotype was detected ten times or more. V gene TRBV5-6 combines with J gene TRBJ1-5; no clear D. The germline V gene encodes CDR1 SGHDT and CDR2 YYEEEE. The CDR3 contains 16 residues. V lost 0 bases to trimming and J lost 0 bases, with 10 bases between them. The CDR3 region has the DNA TGTGCCAGCAGCTTGGCCGACGGGCATAGCAATCAGCCCCAGCATTTT. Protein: CASSLADGHSNQPQHF.

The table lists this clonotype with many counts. The CDR3 DNA reads as TGCAGTGTTCGGGAAGACTATGGCTACACCTTC. Protein sequence: CSVREDYGYTF. The J gene is TRBJ1-2, the V gene TRBV20-1; no definite D call. Trimming cost V 7 bases and J 3 bases, with 9 bases left between them. This CDR3 has 11 residues. CDR1 and CDR2 from the germline V gene are DFQATT and SNEGSKA (reference sequence).

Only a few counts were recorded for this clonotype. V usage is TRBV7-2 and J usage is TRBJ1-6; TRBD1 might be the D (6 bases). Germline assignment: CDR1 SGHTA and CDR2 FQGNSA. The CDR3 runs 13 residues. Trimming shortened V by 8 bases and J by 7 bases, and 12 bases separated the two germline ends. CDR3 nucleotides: TGTGCCAGCCTACAGGGATCCAATTCACCCCTCCACTTT. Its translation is CASLQGSNSPLHF.

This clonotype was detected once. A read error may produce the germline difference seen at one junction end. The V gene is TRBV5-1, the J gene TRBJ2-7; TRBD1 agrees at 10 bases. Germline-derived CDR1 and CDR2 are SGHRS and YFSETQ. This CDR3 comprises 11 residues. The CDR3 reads CASSLDGQGDF. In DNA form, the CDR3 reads TGCGCCAGCAGCTTGGACGGACAGGGGGACTTC.

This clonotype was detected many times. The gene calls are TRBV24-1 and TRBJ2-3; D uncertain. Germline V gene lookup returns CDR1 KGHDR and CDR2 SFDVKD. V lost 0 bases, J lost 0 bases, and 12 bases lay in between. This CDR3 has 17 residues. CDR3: CATSDLKSSSSTDTQYF. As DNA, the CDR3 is TGTGCCACCAGTGATTTGAAAAGTAGCTCGAGCACAGATACGCAGTATTTT.

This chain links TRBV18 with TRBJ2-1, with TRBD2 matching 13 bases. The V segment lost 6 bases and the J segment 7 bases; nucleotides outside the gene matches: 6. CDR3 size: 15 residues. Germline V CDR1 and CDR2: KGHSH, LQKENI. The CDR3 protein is CASSVTSGGLNEQFF. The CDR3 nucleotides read TGTGCCAGCTCGGTGACTAGCGGGGGGTTGAATGAGCAGTTCTTC. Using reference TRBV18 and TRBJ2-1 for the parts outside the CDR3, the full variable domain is NAGVMQNPRHLVRRRGQEARLRCSPMKGHSHVYWYRQLPEEGLKFMVYLQKENIIDESGMPKERFSAEFPKEGPSILRIQQVVRGDSAAYFCASSVTSGGLNEQFFGPGTRLTVL.

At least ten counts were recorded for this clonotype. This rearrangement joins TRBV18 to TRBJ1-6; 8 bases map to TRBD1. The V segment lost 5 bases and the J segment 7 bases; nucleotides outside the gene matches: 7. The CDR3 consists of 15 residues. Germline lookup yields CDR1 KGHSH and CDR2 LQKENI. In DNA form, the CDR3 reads TGTGCCAGCTCAACCGGGACAGGCGGAAATTCACCCCTCCACTTT. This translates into CASSTGTGGNSPLHF.

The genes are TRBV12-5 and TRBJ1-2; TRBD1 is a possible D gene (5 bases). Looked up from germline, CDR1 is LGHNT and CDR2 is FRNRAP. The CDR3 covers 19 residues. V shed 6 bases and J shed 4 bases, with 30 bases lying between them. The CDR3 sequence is CASGSTPRGGFNGGYGYTF. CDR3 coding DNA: TGTGCTAGTGGCTCCACACCCCGGGGGGGATTTAATGGGGGCTATGGCTACACCTTC.

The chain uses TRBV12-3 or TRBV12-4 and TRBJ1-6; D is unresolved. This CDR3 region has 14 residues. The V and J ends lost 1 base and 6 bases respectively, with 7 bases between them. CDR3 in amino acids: CASSLEQLNSPLHF. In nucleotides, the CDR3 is TGTGCCAGCAGTTTAGAACAGCTTAATTCACCCCTCCACTTT.

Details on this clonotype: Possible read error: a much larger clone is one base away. The DNA of the CDR3 is TGTGCCAGCAGCCCTCAGGGGTATAATCCACCCCTCCACTTT. Translated: CASSPQGYNPPLHF. The V gene is TRBV7-2, the J gene TRBJ1-6; D is possibly TRBD1 (6 bases). The germline gives CDR1 SGHTA, CDR2 FQGNSA. The CDR3 totals 14 residues.